This T cell receptor (beta chain) stems from a study of molecular identifiers for immune sequencing clone quantification. Study-level points and caveats: Whereas clones above 20 RNA copies held under 1% of naive-cell molecules, they held over 98% of effector molecules. Among approximately 1 million naive cells, as was reported, spiked Jurkat TCR RNA from one cell was detectable.

This clonotype has a handful of counts. The antigen remains unidentified. For bulk TCR libraries, previously described methods and listed TCR primers were used. TCRdb re-analysed the PCR reads in MiXCR, keeping a single row per CDR3 protein. In the table there are about 630,000 distinct CDR3 sequences, 25% of which are singletons. CDR1 MNHNY and CDR2 SVGAGI come from the germline V gene (reference sequence). CDR3 length equals 13 residues. Trimming removed 2 bases from V and 4 bases from J, with 9 bases in between. Naive CD8 T cells were sorted as CD8+CD4-CCR7+CD45RA+. The sequence was obtained from a human donor in good health. Some libraries in this study had Jurkat cell RNA spiked in. The chain uses TRBV6-6 and TRBJ2-7; D is unclear. The material sequenced was naive CD8+ T cells from blood, with Jurkat cell RNA spiked in. Subset denoted: FACS-sorted CD8+CD4-CCR7+CD45RA+ naive T cells. The CDR3 sequence: CASSYGRIYEQYF. The CDR3 bases are TGTGCCAGCAGTTACGGGCGGATTTACGAGCAGTACTTC.